These T cell receptor beta chains were read from a single sample in a study of blood T cell repertoires in COVID-19. Sequencing was performed with immunoSEQ multiplex PCR; in TCRdb, only in-frame clones are kept and a portion is missing. The table shows some 170,000 clones, with around 73% occurring only once. Sequenced: PBMCs or T cells enriched from blood (not recorded which). The source is a woman aged 45 to 65 who had recovered from COVID-19. The CDR3 runs from the conserved cysteine through the conserved F or W. The order of the fields is J gene, clone size, V gene, D gene, CDR3 protein, CDR3 DNA. A D gene is named only where the DNA matches it firmly. Only part of the rows carry a size: once, few, many, or a class if the clone is expanded.

J: TRBJ2-2
size: once
V: TRBV28
D: TRBD2
CDR3: CASSLPGATSGRTNTGELFF
DNA: TGTGCCAGCAGTCTACCAGGAGCGACTAGCGGGAGGACGAACACCGGGGAGCTGTTTTTT

J: TRBJ1-2
size: once
V: TRBV12-3/TRBV12-4
D: NA
CDR3: CASSLGQDGYTF
DNA: TGTGCCAGCAGTTTGGGGCAGGATGGCTACACCTTC

J: TRBJ2-7
size: NA
V: TRBV2
D: TRBD2
CDR3: CASSGTSGRAHEQYF
DNA: TGTGCCAGCAGCGGGACTAGCGGGAGGGCCCACGAGCAGTACTTC

J: TRBJ2-7
size: NA
V: TRBV6-5
D: NA
CDR3: CASSSGWGLYEQYF
DNA: TGTGCCAGCAGTTCCGGGTGGGGGCTATACGAGCAGTACTTC

J: TRBJ1-3
size: NA
V: TRBV7-2
D: NA
CDR3: CASSLGDRISGNTIYF
DNA: TGTGCCAGCAGCTTAGGTGACAGGATCTCTGGAAACACCATATATTTT

J: TRBJ2-7
size: NA
V: TRBV7-9
D: TRBD1
CDR3: CASSLDRRPEQYF
DNA: TGTGCCAGCAGCTTGGACAGGAGGCCCGAGCAGTACTTC

J: TRBJ2-7
size: NA
V: TRBV5-1
D: NA
CDR3: CASRSGSYEQYF
DNA: TGCGCCAGCAGGTCCGGGTCCTACGAGCAGTACTTC

J: TRBJ1-1
size: NA
V: TRBV6-5
D: TRBD1
CDR3: CASSYSWDRNTEAFF
DNA: TGTGCCAGCAGTTACTCTTGGGACAGGAACACTGAAGCTTTCTTT

J: TRBJ1-4
size: few
V: TRBV7-9
D: NA
CDR3: CASSPGQSNEKLFF
DNA: TGTGCCAGCAGCCCCGGACAGAGCAATGAAAAACTGTTTTTT

J: TRBJ1-1
size: NA
V: TRBV25-1
D: NA
CDR3: CASRGGGSDEAFF
DNA: TGTGCCAGCAGAGGGGGGGGAAGTGATGAAGCTTTCTTT

J: TRBJ1-1
size: many
V: TRBV19
D: TRBD1
CDR3: CASSTGTDRYTEAFF
DNA: TGTGCCAGTAGTACCGGGACAGACCGATACACTGAAGCTTTCTTT

J: TRBJ1-1
size: NA
V: TRBV2
D: TRBD1
CDR3: CASSVYRGGNTEAFF
DNA: TGTGCCAGCAGTGTATACAGGGGTGGGAACACTGAAGCTTTCTTT

J: TRBJ2-1
size: NA
V: TRBV6-5
D: TRBD1
CDR3: CASRGTGVYNEQFF
DNA: TGTGCCAGCAGAGGGACAGGGGTCTACAATGAGCAGTTCTTC

J: TRBJ2-3
size: NA
V: TRBV5-4
D: TRBD2
CDR3: CASSPIAGASTDTQYF
DNA: TGTGCCAGCAGCCCAATAGCGGGAGCGTCTACAGATACGCAGTATTTT

J: TRBJ2-7
size: many
V: TRBV5-5
D: TRBD1
CDR3: CASSPGTGSYEQYF
DNA: TGTGCCAGCAGCCCCGGGACAGGTTCCTACGAGCAGTACTTC

J: TRBJ2-5
size: NA
V: TRBV30
D: TRBD2
CDR3: CAWSATGGGETQYF
DNA: TGTGCCTGGAGTGCAACGGGAGGTGGGGAGACCCAGTACTTC

J: TRBJ1-1
size: NA
V: TRBV11-3
D: NA
CDR3: CASSLDRFGTEAFF
DNA: TGTGCCAGCAGCTTAGATCGGTTCGGCACTGAAGCTTTCTTT

J: TRBJ2-5
size: NA
V: TRBV3-1/TRBV3-2
D: TRBD2
CDR3: CASSQKAGLATQETQYF
DNA: TGTGCCAGCAGCCAGAAGGCGGGACTAGCGACCCAAGAGACCCAGTACTTC

J: TRBJ2-5
size: NA
V: TRBV28
D: TRBD2
CDR3: CASSLGLAGGQETQYF
DNA: TGTGCCAGCAGTTTGGGACTAGCGGGGGGCCAAGAGACCCAGTACTTC

J: TRBJ2-1
size: NA
V: TRBV3-1/TRBV3-2
D: TRBD2
CDR3: CASSRTSGGYNEQFF
DNA: TGTGCCAGCAGCCGGACTAGCGGGGGGTACAATGAGCAGTTCTTC

J: TRBJ1-5
size: NA
V: TRBV19
D: NA
CDR3: CASSIGRGGFRGQPQHF
DNA: TGTGCCAGTAGTATAGGCCGGGGAGGGTTCAGGGGCCAGCCCCAGCATTTT

J: TRBJ1-5
size: NA
V: TRBV9
D: TRBD1
CDR3: CASSVGEDRLHQPQHF
DNA: TGTGCCAGCAGCGTAGGGGAGGACAGGTTGCATCAGCCCCAGCATTTT

J: TRBJ1-2
size: NA
V: TRBV30
D: TRBD1
CDR3: CAWGGTEYGYTF
DNA: TGTGCCTGGGGGGGGACAGAGTATGGCTACACCTTC

J: TRBJ1-1
size: NA
V: TRBV25-1
D: NA
CDR3: CATQPRVNTEAFF
DNA: TGTGCCACCCAGCCCAGGGTGAACACTGAAGCTTTCTTT

J: TRBJ2-3
size: NA
V: TRBV4-3
D: NA
CDR3: CASSRREGSSTDTQYF
DNA: TGCGCCAGCAGCCGACGAGAGGGTTCTAGCACAGATACGCAGTATTTT

J: TRBJ2-7
size: NA
V: TRBV18
D: NA
CDR3: CASSVADEQYF
DNA: TGTGCCAGCTCGGTAGCGGACGAGCAGTACTTC

J: TRBJ1-2
size: NA
V: TRBV30
D: NA
CDR3: CAWSGQGGGYTF
DNA: TGTGCCTGGAGTGGGCAGGGTGGTGGCTACACCTTC

J: TRBJ1-2
size: NA
V: TRBV5-8
D: TRBD1
CDR3: CASSWGQGAYGYTF
DNA: TGTGCCAGCAGCTGGGGACAGGGGGCCTATGGCTACACCTTC

J: TRBJ2-1
size: NA
V: TRBV7-9
D: TRBD2
CDR3: CASSLAGGAVNYNEQFF
DNA: TGTGCCAGCAGCTTAGCGGGAGGGGCGGTTAACTACAATGAGCAGTTCTTC

J: TRBJ1-2
size: NA
V: TRBV7-8
D: NA
CDR3: CASSLIYNYGYTF
DNA: TGTGCCAGCAGCTTAATCTATAACTATGGCTACACCTTC

J: TRBJ1-5
size: once
V: TRBV28
D: TRBD1
CDR3: CASSKTGRQPQHF
DNA: TGTGCCAGCAGCAAGACAGGGAGACAGCCCCAGCATTTT

J: TRBJ1-6
size: NA
V: TRBV7-2
D: TRBD1
CDR3: CASSLALGTGRNSPLHF
DNA: TGTGCCAGCAGCTTAGCGCTGGGGACAGGCCGAAATTCACCCCTCCACTTT

J: TRBJ1-4
size: few
V: TRBV5-6
D: TRBD1
CDR3: CASSRQGAGSGEKLFF
DNA: TGTGCCAGCAGCAGACAGGGTGCCGGTTCAGGGGAAAAACTGTTTTTT

J: TRBJ2-1
size: NA
V: TRBV19
D: TRBD2
CDR3: CASSVRGGSNYNEQFF
DNA: TGTGCCAGTAGTGTCCGGGGGGGATCGAACTACAATGAGCAGTTCTTC

J: TRBJ1-4
size: NA
V: TRBV19
D: TRBD1
CDR3: CASSLNRGRNEKLFF
DNA: TGTGCCAGTAGTCTCAACAGGGGGCGAAATGAAAAACTGTTTTTT

J: TRBJ2-5
size: NA
V: TRBV5-4
D: TRBD1
CDR3: CASSSQGSRETQYF
DNA: TGTGCCAGCAGCTCACAGGGGTCCCGGGAGACCCAGTACTTC

J: TRBJ2-5
size: NA
V: TRBV19
D: NA
CDR3: CASSIGQGKETQYF
DNA: TGTGCCAGTAGTATAGGGCAGGGGAAAGAGACCCAGTACTTC

J: TRBJ2-7
size: once
V: TRBV6-2/TRBV6-3
D: NA
CDR3: CASSVGITLNDEQYF
DNA: TGTGCCAGCAGTGTCGGGATTACCCTGAACGACGAGCAGTACTTC

J: TRBJ1-4
size: NA
V: TRBV4-1
D: NA
CDR3: CASSQDTRGTEKLFF
DNA: TGCGCCAGCAGCCAAGATACCAGGGGTACGGAAAAACTGTTTTTT

J: TRBJ2-1
size: NA
V: TRBV5-4
D: TRBD2
CDR3: CASSLEYSGDPYNEQFF
DNA: TGTGCCAGCAGCTTGGAGTATAGCGGGGATCCCTACAATGAGCAGTTCTTC